The clone carrying this T cell receptor beta chain showed up just once. In germline, CDR1 is MDHEN, CDR2 SYDVKM. The CDR3 spans 14 residues. J lost 10 bases, V lost 3 bases, and 10 bases had no gene match. This entry belongs to a study of OX40 agonist ivuxolimab in advanced cancers. The repertoire was sequenced with immunoSEQ multiplex PCR; TCRdb's copy has only in-frame clones and lacks some. The repertoire holds over 55,000 clones, with 80% to 90% as singletons. J is TRBJ1-1 and V is TRBV28; 8 bases agree with TRBD1. The sequenced sample was CD4+ or CD8+ T cells sorted from blood, obtained in a trial of the OX40 agonist ivuxolimab. The TCR comes from an adult with an advanced solid tumor such as melanoma, head and neck, liver or kidney cancer. Here the CDR3 DNA reads TGTGCCAGCAGTTTGGGAGGACAGGGTGTAGGAGCTTTCTTT. The encoded protein is CASSLGGQGVGAFF.